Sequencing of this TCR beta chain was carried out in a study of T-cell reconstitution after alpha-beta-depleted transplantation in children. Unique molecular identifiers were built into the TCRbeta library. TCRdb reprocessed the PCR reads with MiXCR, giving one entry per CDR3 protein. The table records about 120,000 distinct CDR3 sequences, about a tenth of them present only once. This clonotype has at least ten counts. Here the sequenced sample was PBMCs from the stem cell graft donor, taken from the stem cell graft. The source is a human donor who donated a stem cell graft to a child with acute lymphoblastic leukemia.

The CDR3 here is CASSPYGTARDTEAFF. In nucleotides, the CDR3 is TGTGCCAGCAGCCCCTATGGGACAGCGAGGGACACTGAAGCTTTCTTT. J is TRBJ1-1 and V is TRBV7-9; 7 bases line up with TRBD1. CDR3 length equals 16 residues. Germline values: CDR1 SEHNR, CDR2 FQNEAQ (reference sequence). Trimming removed 5 bases from V and 3 bases from J; junction bases left unmatched: 12.